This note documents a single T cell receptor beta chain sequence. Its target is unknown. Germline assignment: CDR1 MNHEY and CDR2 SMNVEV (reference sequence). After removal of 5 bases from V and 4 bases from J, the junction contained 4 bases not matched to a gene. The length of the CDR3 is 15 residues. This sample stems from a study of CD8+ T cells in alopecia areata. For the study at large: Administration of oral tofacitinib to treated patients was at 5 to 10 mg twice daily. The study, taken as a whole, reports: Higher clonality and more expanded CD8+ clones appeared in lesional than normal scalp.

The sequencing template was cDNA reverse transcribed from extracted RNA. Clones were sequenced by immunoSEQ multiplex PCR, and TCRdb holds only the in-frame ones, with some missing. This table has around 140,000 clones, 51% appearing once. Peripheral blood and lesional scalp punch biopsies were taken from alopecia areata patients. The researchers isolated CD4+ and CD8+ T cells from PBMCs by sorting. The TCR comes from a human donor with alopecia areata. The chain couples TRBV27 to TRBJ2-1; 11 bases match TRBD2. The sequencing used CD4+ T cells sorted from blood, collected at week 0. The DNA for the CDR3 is TGTGCCAGCAGTGCGGGACTAGCGGTGTACAATGAGCAGTTCTTC. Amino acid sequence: CASSAGLAVYNEQFF.